The 30 T cell receptor beta chains given below trace back to one sample, sequenced in a study of beta chain features in type 1 diabetes (dated by TCRdb to 2017 to 2018). Libraries were prepared through the immunoSEQ multiplex PCR assay. The High Capacity cDNA Reverse Transcription Kit was used to reverse transcribe all of the isolated RNA, meaning that expressed TCRB transcripts were what got sequenced. In its TCRdb copy, this immuneACCESS table keeps in-frame sequences only and misses some clones. Where compared with another copy, unresolved V genes explain less than half of these, and the others have no known cause. In all, the sample holds 400,000 to 550,000 clones, and around 10% of those were seen once. The ten biggest clones cover over 0.035% of the sample. Input material: naive CD4+ T cells from blood. In light of the paper, this sample's cell subset or site label describes: true naive CD4+ T cells. The source is a woman between 18 and 29 years old in good health.

This clone has a handful of counts. The chain is built from TRBV2 and TRBJ2-7, with D possibly matching TRBD1 (6 bases). This CDR3 has 15 amino acids. CDR1 and CDR2 from the germline V gene are SNHLY and FYNNEI. V lost 7 bases and J lost 2, with 18 bases in between. CDR3 DNA: TGTGCCAGCAAGGTGGGTGGGGGCGCCGCCTACGAGCAGTACTTC. Protein: CASKVGGGAAYEQYF.

The chain employs TRBV5-6 and TRBJ2-5; TRBD2 matches at 11 bases. The ends lost 3 bases at V and 4 bases at J; junction bases unmatched: 14. The CDR3 runs to 18 residues. CDR1 and CDR2 (germline): SGHDT, YYEEEE. This chain's CDR3 is CASSSALTSGGEGETQYF. CDR3 sequence (DNA): TGTGCCAGCAGCTCGGCACTCACTAGCGGGGGTGAGGGAGAGACCCAGTACTTC.

This clone was detected only a few times. The chain combines TRBV7-7 with TRBJ2-7; a possible D gene is TRBD1 (5 bases). Germline V gene data show CDR1 as SSHAT and CDR2 as FNYEAQ (reference sequence). CDR3 length: 17 amino acids. V was pared by 1 base and J by 0 bases, with 16 bases between. This CDR3 reads CASSLGRQGSSSYEQYV. CDR3 bases: TGTGCCAGCAGCTTAGGGCGGCAGGGATCGAGCTCCTACGAGCAGTACGTC.

This clone was observed a few times. This sequence joins TRBV14 and TRBJ1-6, with D tentatively TRBD1 (5 bases). CDR3 length equals 15 residues. V was shortened by 3 bases and J by 2 bases, with 8 bases between the two germline ends. Germline-derived CDR1 and CDR2 are SGHDN and FVKESK. The CDR3 DNA is TGTGCCAGCAGCCACGGACATACCTATAATTCACCCCTCCACTTT. Translating it yields CASSHGHTYNSPLHF.

The V and J genes are TRBV4-3 and TRBJ2-3; no clear D gene. Trimming shortened V by 1 base and J by 0 bases, and 5 bases separated the two germline ends. Germline V gene data show CDR1 as LGHNA and CDR2 as YSLEER. The CDR3 sequence is 14 residues long. The CDR3 DNA is TGCGCCAGCAGCCAAGTTGTCAGCACAGATACGCAGTATTTT. Encoded protein: CASSQVVSTDTQYF.

This clone turned up a few times. The chain uses TRBV5-1 and TRBJ1-3; D not certain. V lost 4 bases and J lost 0, with 8 bases in between. This CDR3 has 14 amino acids. Germline V gives CDR1 SGHRS, CDR2 YFSETQ. The CDR3 region is CASSARSSGNTIYF. The CDR3 coding sequence is TGCGCCAGCAGCGCGCGCAGCTCTGGAAACACCATATATTTT.

The rearrangement links TRBV4-3 to TRBJ2-1; tentative D call: TRBD2 (7 bases). Germline assignment: CDR1 LGHNA and CDR2 YSLEER. Trimming removed 0 bases from V and 3 bases from J, with 18 bases in between. The CDR3 runs 18 residues. The CDR3 protein is CASSQDLRGRAIYNEQFF. For the CDR3, the DNA is TGCGCCAGCAGCCAAGATCTGAGGGGGAGGGCCATCTACAATGAGCAGTTCTTC.

V gene TRBV19 combines with J gene TRBJ2-1, with D hard to call. V lost 3 bases and J 7 bases, leaving 22 bases between the germline ends. The germline V gene has CDR1 LNHDA and CDR2 SQIVND (reference sequence). CDR3 size: 17 residues. The CDR3 spells CASSIGVWRRLSNEQFF. The CDR3 region has the DNA TGTGCCAGTAGTATTGGCGTGTGGCGGCGATTATCTAATGAGCAGTTCTTC. Variable domain in full (rest from reference TRBV19 and TRBJ2-1): DGGITQSPKYLFRKEGQNVTLSCEQNLNHDAMYWYRQDPGQGLRLIYYSQIVNDFQKGDIAEGYSVSREKKESFPLTVTSAQKNPTAFYLCASSIGVWRRLSNEQFFGPGTRLTVL.

This chain joins TRBV4-1 and TRBJ2-6; TRBD1 might be the D (6 bases). Trimming removed 4 bases at V and 2 bases at J, with 6 bases between. CDR1 is MGHRA, CDR2 YSYEKL, per germline. This CDR3 region has 14 residues. CDR3 bases: TGCGCCAGCAGCCGGGGGCCTGGGGCCAACGTCCTGACTTTC. It specifies CASSRGPGANVLTF.

This clone was seen only a few times. The chain carries TRBV29-1 and TRBJ2-1; D possibly corresponds to TRBD2 (5 bases). The germline V gene encodes CDR1 SQVTM and CDR2 ANQGSEA. The length of the CDR3 is 13 residues. Trimming took off 8 bases at V and 6 bases at J, with 17 bases between the two ends. CDR3: CSKPREGFNEQFF. In DNA, the CDR3 is TGCAGCAAGCCTCGGGAAGGATTCAATGAGCAGTTCTTC.

This clone occurred a few times. A read error may produce the germline difference seen at one junction end. The chain is built from TRBV2 and TRBJ1-6; TRBD1 is a possible D gene (5 bases). Germline V gene sequence: CDR1 SNHLY, CDR2 FYNNEI. This CDR3 spans 12 amino acids. The CDR3 is CASSEQTSQGLF. CDR3 nucleotides: TGTGCCAGCAGTGAGCAGACATCCCAGGGACTTTTT.

The sample holds a few counts of this clone. The chain uses TRBV4-1 and TRBJ1-5; no reliable D call. The CDR3 sequence is 17 residues long. CDR1 MGHRA and CDR2 YSYEKL come from the germline V gene. V dropped 4 bases and J dropped 3 bases, with 19 bases sitting between them. DNA of the CDR3: TGCGCCAGCAGCCCTTTAGGGAGGAGCCAACACAATCAGCCCCAGCATTTT. Translation: CASSPLGRSQHNQPQHF.

In this sample, this clone turned up a few times. The rearrangement links TRBV11-3 to TRBJ2-7, with 10 nucleotides matching TRBD1. There are 15 residues in the CDR3. The germline V gene encodes CDR1 SGHNT and CDR2 YENEEA. V shed 5 bases and J 4 bases; nucleotides not matched to a gene: 8. The CDR3 DNA reads TGTGCCAGCAGCCGCGGGACAGGGGAGTTGTACGAGCAGTACTTC. Amino acid sequence: CASSRGTGELYEQYF.

This clone appeared a few times. The V and J genes are TRBV27 and TRBJ1-5; possibly TRBD1 for D (6 bases). The CDR3 spans 12 residues. The V gene's germline CDR1 is MNHEY and CDR2 SMNVEV (reference sequence). The V gene lost 6 bases and the J gene lost 5 bases, with 8 bases spanning the gap. The DNA for the CDR3 is TGTGCCAGCAGGAAGGGGGATCAGCCCCAGCATTTT. Its protein product is CASRKGDQPQHF.

J is TRBJ2-3 and V is TRBV7-3; D ambiguous. Trimming shortened V by 4 bases and J by 0 bases, and 14 bases separated the two germline ends. CDR3 length: 16 residues. CDR1 and CDR2 from the germline V gene are SGHTA and FQGTGA. The CDR3 loop is CASSSDVGPSTDTQYF. Written as DNA, the CDR3 is TGTGCCAGCAGCTCAGACGTCGGGCCAAGCACAGATACGCAGTATTTT.

This clone was observed a handful of times. The chain links TRBV20-1 to TRBJ2-7; D unresolved. From germline, CDR1 is DFQATT and CDR2 SNEGSKA (reference sequence). V was cut by 5 bases and J by 4 bases, with 6 bases left in between. The CDR3 covers 10 residues. The CDR3 here is CSAGNYEQYF. The CDR3 DNA reads as TGCAGTGCTGGGAATTACGAGCAGTACTTC.

This clone showed up just a few times. The rearrangement links TRBV27 to TRBJ2-3; TRBD2 aligns across 8 bases. Germline CDR1 is MNHEY and CDR2 is SMNVEV (reference sequence). V was clipped by 7 bases and J by 2 bases; unmatched bases: 8. This CDR3 has 15 residues. CDR3 coding DNA: TGTGCCAGCAATCTCGGGGGGGCGTTCACAGATACGCAGTATTTT. Translation: CASNLGGAFTDTQYF.

This chain links TRBV7-2 with TRBJ2-7, with no clear D. With 5 bases removed from V and 4 bases from J, the gap between germline ends came to 9 bases. The CDR3 extends over 12 amino acids. Germline V gives CDR1 SGHTA, CDR2 FQGNSA. DNA of the CDR3: TGTGCCAGCAGCGCAATACGGTACGAGCAGTACTTC. As protein: CASSAIRYEQYF.

This clone was counted a few times. This chain joins TRBV2 and TRBJ2-4; D is perhaps TRBD2 (5 bases). CDR1 is SNHLY and CDR2 is FYNNEI in the germline V gene. The CDR3 covers 14 residues. The V end lost 3 bases, the J end lost 7 bases, and 13 bases lay between the germline ends. The CDR3 region has the DNA TGTGCCAGCAGTGATGGTCGGGGTTGGAACATTCAGTACTTC. Residues: CASSDGRGWNIQYF.

This clone was recorded many times. V and J are TRBV14 and TRBJ2-3; 7 nucleotides align to TRBD1. The V and J ends lost 8 bases and 5 bases, in that order; junction bases with no gene match: 7. Germline V gene sequence: CDR1 SGHDN, CDR2 FVKESK. This CDR3 has 13 residues. The DNA for the CDR3 is TGTGCCAGCGGACAAGACAGGGTAGATACGCAGTATTTT. As protein: CASGQDRVDTQYF.

This clone was counted only a few times. The chain combines TRBV29-1 with TRBJ2-5, with TRBD2 as a possible D gene (6 bases). The CDR3 is 11 amino acids. Deletions cut 4 bases from V and 7 bases from J, with 10 bases between. CDR1 is SQVTM and CDR2 is ANQGSEA in the germline V gene. Here the CDR3 DNA reads TGCAGCGTTGGGAGTAGCGGGACCCAGTACTTC. The encoded protein is CSVGSSGTQYF.

This clone appeared a few times. The chain is built from TRBV5-6 and TRBJ2-1; no definite D call. The CDR3 spans 16 residues. Trimming removed 6 bases from V and 1 base from J, with 17 bases in between. CDR1 is SGHDT, CDR2 YYEEEE, per germline. The CDR3 region is CASTTRSKLSYNEQFF. The DNA for the CDR3 is TGTGCCAGCACCACTCGGTCCAAATTGTCCTACAATGAGCAGTTCTTC.

This chain connects TRBV9 to TRBJ2-4; TRBD2 agrees at 7 bases. Germline loops: CDR1 SGDLS, CDR2 YYNGEE. The V segment lost 3 bases and the J segment 5 bases; nucleotides outside the gene matches: 8. The CDR3 extends over 15 amino acids. The CDR3 sequence: CASSDPSGSQNIQYF. For the CDR3, the DNA is TGTGCCAGCAGCGACCCTAGCGGAAGTCAAAACATTCAGTACTTC.

The chain links TRBV30 to TRBJ2-5, with 7 bases identical to TRBD2. With the DNA end fitting TRBJ2-7 better, the J assignment may be wrong. This CDR3 comprises 12 residues. Germline V gene lookup returns CDR1 GTSNPN and CDR2 SVGIG (reference sequence). The CDR3 region has the DNA TGTGCCAGAGCGGGGCACTCCTACGAGCAGTACTTC. This translates into CARAGHSYEQYF.

This clone was picked up a small number of times. V is TRBV7-2 and J is TRBJ2-6; D call uncertain. V was shortened by 5 bases and J by 3 bases, with 14 bases between the two germline ends. The CDR3 runs 16 residues. Germline assignment: CDR1 SGHTA and CDR2 FQGNSA. This CDR3 reads CASSHGPSGGANVLTF. The CDR3 coding sequence is TGTGCCAGCAGCCATGGGCCCTCCGGTGGGGCCAACGTCCTGACTTTC.

This clone was seen only a few times. The chain couples TRBV29-1 to TRBJ2-2; a weak D match, TRBD1 (6 bases). V dropped 3 bases and J dropped 6 bases, with 11 bases sitting between them. CDR1 and CDR2 from the germline V gene are SQVTM and ANQGSEA. The CDR3 sequence is 13 residues long. The CDR3 nucleotides are TGCAGCGTTGAGGGACAAGCTCCCGGGGAGCTGTTTTTT. This encodes CSVEGQAPGELFF.

The chain joins TRBV29-1 to TRBJ2-1; tentatively, D is TRBD1 or TRBD2 (5 bases each). CDR1 is SQVTM and CDR2 is ANQGSEA in the germline V gene. The CDR3 has 14 residues. V was cut by 2 bases and J by 0 bases, with 8 bases left in between. CDR3 in amino acids: CSVERGDSYNEQFF. The DNA for the CDR3 is TGCAGCGTTGAAAGGGGAGACTCCTACAATGAGCAGTTCTTC.

The rearrangement links TRBV7-6 to TRBJ2-5; D may be TRBD1 or TRBD2 (5 bases each). Germline V gene data show CDR1 as SGHVS and CDR2 as FNYEAQ. V lost 1 base, J lost 7 bases, and 19 bases lay in between. The CDR3 runs to 16 residues. The CDR3 DNA follows: TGTGCCAGCAGCTTAGTTGCCCCTAGCCAGGGTGGGACCCAGTACTTC. Protein product: CASSLVAPSQGGTQYF.

There are a few counts of this clone. The rearrangement joins TRBV27 to TRBJ1-2; 7 positions agree with TRBD1. CDR1 and CDR2 from the germline V gene are MNHEY and SMNVEV (reference sequence). Unmatched junction bases numbered 4, after V lost 4 bases and J lost 2 bases. There are 14 residues in the CDR3. CDR3 in DNA: TGTGCCAGCAGTTCAGGGGGAACCAACTATGGCTACACCTTC. Residues: CASSSGGTNYGYTF.

The chain carries TRBV11-2 and TRBJ2-3; unclear D gene. Trimming took off 9 bases at V and 6 bases at J, with 13 bases between the two ends. Germline CDR1 is SGHAT and CDR2 is FQNNGV. The CDR3 consists of 12 residues. The CDR3 DNA sequence: TGTGCCAGTGGCCCCGGGTGGGATACGCAGTATTTT. It codes for CASGPGWDTQYF.